A single sample gave rise to the 21 T cell receptor beta chains below, sequenced in a study of T cell responses to AZD1222 COVID-19 vaccine. The table came from immunoSEQ multiplex PCR; TCRdb's copy has only in-frame clones and leaves some out. This table holds over 150,000 clones, about 90% found once. The specimen comprised peripheral blood, sampled on day 0 of AZD1222 vaccination. The source of these receptors is an adult in good health.

The chain employs TRBV7-9 and TRBJ2-3; D possibly uses TRBD1 or TRBD2 (5 bases each). Trimming took 4 bases from V and 2 from J, leaving 16 bases between them. Germline loops: CDR1 SEHNR, CDR2 FQNEAQ (reference sequence). This CDR3 has 16 residues. The CDR3: CASSSRRGPITDTQYF. CDR3 sequence (DNA): TGTGCCAGCAGCTCACGACGGGGACCTATCACAGATACGCAGTATTTT.

V usage is TRBV6-5 and J usage is TRBJ2-1; D is perhaps TRBD1 (5 bases). This CDR3 contains 16 residues. The V end lost 2 bases, the J end lost 8 bases, and 19 bases lay between the germline ends. The germline gives CDR1 MNHEY, CDR2 SVGAGI. The CDR3 nucleotides are TGTGCCAGCAGTTACGGTCCGGACATGACAAGCGATGAGCAGTTCTTC. Its translation: CASSYGPDMTSDEQFF.

The V gene is TRBV28, the J gene TRBJ1-3, with 8 positions matching TRBD1. The CDR3 is 17 amino acids. Germline loops: CDR1 MDHEN, CDR2 SYDVKM. With V trimmed by 4 bases and J by 4 bases, 12 bases remained unmatched. The CDR3 DNA sequence: TGTGCCAGCAGTTCTCCTTTTGACAGGGGACCAGGAAACACCATATATTTT. Its translation: CASSSPFDRGPGNTIYF. Full variable domain (missing parts from reference TRBV28 and TRBJ1-3): DVKVTQSSRYLVKRTGEKVFLECVQDMDHENMFWYRQDPGLGLRLIYFSYDVKMKEKGDIPEGYSVSREKKERFSLILESASTNQTSMYLCASSSPFDRGPGNTIYFGEGSWLTVV.

This chain links TRBV3-1 (or the pseudogene TRBV3-2) with TRBJ1-1; no reliable D call. Trimming removed 4 bases at V and 2 bases at J, with 11 bases between. The germline V gene encodes CDR1 LGHDT and CDR2 YNNKEL (reference sequence). The CDR3 contains 14 residues. The CDR3 loop reads CASSRGYANTEAFF. CDR3 DNA: TGTGCCAGCAGCCGGGGATATGCTAACACTGAAGCTTTCTTT.

CDR3 region: CASSHKFGLAGLSYNEQFF. The DNA for the CDR3 is TGTGCCAGCAGTCACAAATTCGGACTAGCGGGACTCTCCTACAATGAGCAGTTCTTC. The V gene is TRBV6-2 or TRBV6-3, the J gene TRBJ2-1; 12 positions agree with TRBD2. Trimming removed 5 bases from V and 0 bases from J; junction bases left unmatched: 11. The CDR3 has 19 amino acids. Germline V CDR1 and CDR2: MNHEY, SVGEGT.

The CDR3 here is CASSEDRYTEAFF. The DNA of the CDR3 is TGTGCCAGCAGCGAAGACAGGTACACTGAAGCTTTCTTT. The rearrangement uses TRBV5-4 and TRBJ1-1; the D gene is possibly TRBD1 (6 bases). V was shortened by 4 bases and J by 3 bases, with 10 bases between the two germline ends. Germline V CDR1 and CDR2: SGHNT, YYREEE (reference sequence). This CDR3 is 13 amino acids long. The full variable domain, in which reference TRBV5-4 and TRBJ1-1 provide the parts outside the CDR3, is ETGVTQSPTHLIKTRGQQVTLRCSSQSGHNTVSWYQQALGQGPQFIFQYYREEENGRGNFPPRFSGLQFPNYSSELNVNALELDDSALYLCASSEDRYTEAFFGQGTRLTVV.

This clone was recorded only once. The chain has TRBV7-2 and TRBJ2-7; TRBD2 is a possible D gene (6 bases). Germline assignment: CDR1 SGHTA and CDR2 FQGNSA. The CDR3 contains 17 residues. Trimming stripped 0 bases from V and 3 bases from J, with 18 bases between. The CDR3 sequence: CASSLAGGSARIYEQYF. The CDR3 coding sequence is TGTGCCAGCAGCTTAGCGGGGGGATCGGCCAGAATCTACGAGCAGTACTTC. Full variable domain (rest looked up from reference TRBV7-2 and TRBJ2-7): GAGVSQSPSNKVTEKGKDVELRCDPISGHTALYWYRQSLGQGLEFLIYFQGNSAPDKSGLPSDRFSAERTGGSVSTLTIQRTQQEDSAVYLCASSLAGGSARIYEQYFGPGTRLTVT.

The chain recombines TRBV2 with TRBJ1-1; D perhaps matches TRBD1 (6 bases). CDR1 and CDR2 from the germline V gene are SNHLY and FYNNEI. This CDR3 is 19 amino acids long. The V gene lost 7 bases and the J gene lost 3 bases, with 30 bases spanning the gap. As DNA, the CDR3 is TGTGCCAGCACAGACCCGGGGTCCCAAACCTTGGAGGGGGACACTGAAGCTTTCTTT. Protein sequence: CASTDPGSQTLEGDTEAFF.

The table lists this clone with a few counts. V usage is TRBV5-4 and J usage is TRBJ2-2; the match to TRBD2 covers 10 bases. CDR1 is SGHNT, CDR2 YYREEE, per germline (reference sequence). The CDR3 consists of 16 residues. V lost 5 bases, J lost 7 bases, and 11 bases stayed unmatched. This chain's CDR3 is CASRILAGEPSGELFF. The CDR3 DNA is TGTGCCAGCAGGATCCTAGCGGGAGAACCAAGCGGGGAGCTGTTTTTT. The full variable domain, rest sourced from reference TRBV5-4 and TRBJ2-2, is ETGVTQSPTHLIKTRGQQVTLRCSSQSGHNTVSWYQQALGQGPQFIFQYYREEENGRGNFPPRFSGLQFPNYSSELNVNALELDDSALYLCASRILAGEPSGELFFGEGSRLTVL.

V usage is TRBV20-1 and J usage is TRBJ1-5, with D possibly matching TRBD1 (6 bases). Germline V gene lookup returns CDR1 DFQATT and CDR2 SNEGSKA (reference sequence). V was pared by 3 bases and J by 2 bases, with 11 bases between. The CDR3 is made up of 14 amino acids. In nucleotides, the CDR3 is TGCAGTGCTAGTCAAACAGGGCGCAATCAGCCCCAGCATTTT. Protein: CSASQTGRNQPQHF.

This rearrangement joins TRBV4-1 to TRBJ2-7; the D is unclear. The CDR3 is 16 amino acids. Germline V gene lookup returns CDR1 MGHRA and CDR2 YSYEKL. V was trimmed by 0 bases and J by 0 bases, leaving 12 bases between them. DNA for the CDR3: TGCGCCAGCAGCCAAGAGTGGGCCGTTAGCTCCTACGAGCAGTACTTC. Translation: CASSQEWAVSSYEQYF.

The chain carries TRBV5-6 and TRBJ2-1; 7 bases line up with TRBD2. CDR1 and CDR2 from the germline V gene are SGHDT and YYEEEE. The CDR3 consists of 14 residues. The junction had 8 bases not matched to a gene; V was cut back by 2 bases and J by 9 bases. CDR3 DNA sequence: TGTGCCAGCAGCTTTAGGAGCGGGACGGGTGAGCAGTTCTTC. Translation: CASSFRSGTGEQFF.

CDR3: CASSFQRGATGELFF. In nucleotides, the CDR3 is TGTGCCAGCAGCTTCCAGAGGGGGGCTACGGGGGAGCTGTTTTTT. The chain links TRBV5-4 to TRBJ2-2, with D perhaps matching TRBD1 or TRBD2 (6 bases each). The ends were cut back, 2 bases at V and 8 bases at J, with 16 bases in the middle. The germline CDR1 and CDR2 sequences are SGHNT and YYREEE (reference sequence). CDR3 length equals 15 residues.

V is TRBV28 and J is TRBJ1-5; D not resolved. Germline V lookup: CDR1 MDHEN, CDR2 SYDVKM. This CDR3 has 13 amino acids. Trimming pared 7 bases from V and 1 base from J, leaving 8 bases between. In DNA form, the CDR3 reads TGTGCCAGCAAGGGAGGGAGCAATCAGCCCCAGCATTTT. Translating it yields CASKGGSNQPQHF.

This clone appeared once. This chain uses TRBV30 with TRBJ1-2; no clear D gene. Trimming took off 1 base at V and 4 bases at J, with 10 bases between the two ends. This CDR3 is 13 amino acids long. CDR1 is GTSNPN and CDR2 is SVGIG in the germline V gene (reference sequence). The CDR3 loop is CAWSGQAVYGYTF. CDR3 DNA sequence: TGTGCCTGGAGTGGCCAGGCGGTCTATGGCTACACCTTC.

In its sample, this clone was seen once. The chain has TRBV28 and TRBJ2-7; the D call may be TRBD1 or TRBD2 (5 bases each). The CDR3 covers 13 residues. Trimming took 5 bases from V and 2 from J, leaving 10 bases between them. CDR1 is MDHEN, CDR2 SYDVKM, per germline. CDR3 bases: TGTGCCAGCAGTGATATGGGGGCCTACGAGCAGTACTTC. It is translated as CASSDMGAYEQYF.

The chain recombines TRBV27 with TRBJ2-5; possibly TRBD2 for D (6 bases). CDR3 size: 17 residues. Germline CDR1 reads MNHEY; CDR2 reads SMNVEV (reference sequence). V was trimmed by 2 bases and J by 5 bases, leaving 21 bases between them. CDR3 in DNA: TGTGCCAGCAGTTTAAAGTCGATTACGGGGGTCAGGGAGACCCAGTACTTC. Its protein product is CASSLKSITGVRETQYF.

This chain connects TRBV5-8 to TRBJ2-5; D is ambiguous. This CDR3 is 14 amino acids long. Germline V CDR1 and CDR2: SGHTS, YDEGEE. V lost 4 bases and J 0 bases, leaving 10 bases between the germline ends. CDR3 DNA: TGTGCCAGCAGCAAGGACGCGTACCAAGAGACCCAGTACTTC. Translated, it gives CASSKDAYQETQYF.

The chain employs TRBV9 and TRBJ1-1, with unresolved D. Looked up from germline, CDR1 is SGDLS and CDR2 is YYNGEE. Trimming took off 3 bases at V and 1 base at J, with 7 bases between the two ends. The CDR3 consists of 13 residues. The DNA of the CDR3 is TGTGCCAGCAGCGGACATCAGAACACTGAAGCTTTCTTT. Translation gives CASSGHQNTEAFF. Filled out from reference TRBV9 and TRBJ1-1, the complete variable domain reads DSGVTQTPKHLITATGQRVTLRCSPRSGDLSVYWYQQSLDQGLQFLIQYYNGEERAKGNILERFSAQQFPDLHSELNLSSLELGDSALYFCASSGHQNTEAFFGQGTRLTVV.

This clone has a single count. The chain uses TRBV5-8 and TRBJ1-1; unclear D gene. There are 15 residues in the CDR3. Germline V gene data show CDR1 as SGHTS and CDR2 as YDEGEE. V was clipped by 4 bases and J by 4 bases, with 17 bases between them. The CDR3 spells CASSPAQYSVTEAFF. CDR3 sequence (DNA): TGTGCCAGCAGCCCAGCACAGTATTCGGTCACTGAAGCTTTCTTT.

The chain employs TRBV5-1 and TRBJ2-5; D might be TRBD2 (6 bases). The CDR3 runs 13 residues. Germline V CDR1 and CDR2: SGHRS, YFSETQ. The V gene lost 2 bases and the J gene lost 5 bases, with 10 bases spanning the gap. This chain's CDR3 is CASSLSGVETQYF. The CDR3 DNA is TGCGCCAGCAGCTTATCGGGAGTCGAGACCCAGTACTTC. Variable domain in full (rest from reference TRBV5-1 and TRBJ2-5): KAGVTQTPRYLIKTRGQQVTLSCSPISGHRSVSWYQQTPGQGLQFLFEYFSETQRNKGNFPGRFSGRQFSNSRSEMNVSTLELGDSALYLCASSLSGVETQYFGPGTRLLVL.